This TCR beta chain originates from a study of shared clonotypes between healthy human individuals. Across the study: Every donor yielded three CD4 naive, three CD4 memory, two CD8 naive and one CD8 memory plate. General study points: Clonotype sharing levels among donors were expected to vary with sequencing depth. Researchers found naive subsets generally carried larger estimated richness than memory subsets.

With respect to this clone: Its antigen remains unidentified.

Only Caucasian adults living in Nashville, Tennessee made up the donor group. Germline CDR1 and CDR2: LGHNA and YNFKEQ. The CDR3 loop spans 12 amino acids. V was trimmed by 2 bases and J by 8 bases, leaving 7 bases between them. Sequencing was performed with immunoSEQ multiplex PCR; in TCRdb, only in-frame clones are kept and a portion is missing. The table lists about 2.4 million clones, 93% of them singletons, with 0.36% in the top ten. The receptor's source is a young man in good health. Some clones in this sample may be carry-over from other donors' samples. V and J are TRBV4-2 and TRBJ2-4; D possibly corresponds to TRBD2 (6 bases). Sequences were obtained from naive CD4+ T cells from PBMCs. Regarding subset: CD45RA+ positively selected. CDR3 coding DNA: TGTGCCAGCAGCCAATCGGGGGACATTCAGTACTTC. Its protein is CASSQSGDIQYF.